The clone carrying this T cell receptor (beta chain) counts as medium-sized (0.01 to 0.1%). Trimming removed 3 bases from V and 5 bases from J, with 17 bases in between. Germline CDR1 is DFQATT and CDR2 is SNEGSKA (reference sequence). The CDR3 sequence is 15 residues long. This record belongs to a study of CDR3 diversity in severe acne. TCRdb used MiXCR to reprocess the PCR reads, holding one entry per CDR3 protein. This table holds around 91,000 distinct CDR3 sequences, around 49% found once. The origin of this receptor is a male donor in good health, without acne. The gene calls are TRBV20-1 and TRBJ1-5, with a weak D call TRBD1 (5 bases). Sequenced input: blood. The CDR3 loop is CSASIQGLGDQPQHF. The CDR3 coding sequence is TGCAGTGCTAGTATCCAGGGATTGGGCGATCAGCCCCAGCATTTT.